This T cell receptor beta chain was captured in a study of blood T cell repertoires in COVID-19. Overall study context: Donors in the United States, Italy and Spain gave samples during acute or convalescent COVID-19.

The assay was immunoSEQ multiplex PCR, and TCRdb's table has in-frame clones only and misses some. The sample lists 120,000 or so clones; about 86% were seen once. V dropped 3 bases and J dropped 5; count of bases not matched to a gene: 8. CDR3 size: 15 residues. From germline, CDR1 is KGHSH and CDR2 LQKENI. This sequence originates from a man between 65 and 85 years old who had recovered from COVID-19. This chain joins TRBV18 and TRBJ2-5; 8 nucleotides match TRBD2. The sequencing sample was made of peripheral blood. This CDR3 is CASSPGTSGEETQYF. The CDR3 DNA reads TGTGCCAGCTCACCCGGGACTAGTGGTGAGGAGACCCAGTACTTC.